Below, 4 T cell receptor beta chains from the same sample are listed, as sequenced in a study of beta chain features in type 1 diabetes. Reverse transcription of all isolated RNA meant that expressed TCRB transcripts were sequenced. Repertoires were generated with immunoSEQ multiplex PCR, while TCRdb's copy carries only in-frame clones and drops some. The sample carries under 900,000 clones, roughly 15% recorded once. The sample taken for sequencing was naive CD4+ T cells from blood. These receptors were obtained from a woman aged 18-30 years in good health.

This clone was seen a handful of times. The V gene is TRBV10-3, the J gene TRBJ2-7; D is ambiguous. V was clipped by 0 bases and J by 4 bases, with 7 bases between them. Germline assignment: CDR1 ENHRY and CDR2 SYGVKD. There are 13 residues in the CDR3. The CDR3 nucleotides are TGTGCCATCAGTGAGTCGATGGGGTACGAGCAGTACTTC. Protein: CAISESMGYEQYF.

This clone was detected a few times. The V call is TRBV7-6, the J call TRBJ2-5; D not resolved. The V gene lost 5 bases and the J gene lost 0 bases, with 10 bases spanning the gap. CDR1 and CDR2 (germline): SGHVS, FNYEAQ. The CDR3 is 14 amino acids. CDR3 nucleotide sequence: TGTGCCAGCAGCCTCAACAGAAACCAAGAGACCCAGTACTTC. Protein sequence: CASSLNRNQETQYF.

In its sample, this clone was seen a few times. This sequence joins TRBV20-1 and TRBJ2-7, with unresolved D. The germline V gene has CDR1 DFQATT and CDR2 SNEGSKA (reference sequence). Trimming cost V 5 bases and J 3 bases, with 8 bases left between them. The CDR3 sequence is 11 residues long. CDR3: CSAAYIYEQYF. The CDR3 DNA reads TGCAGTGCTGCGTATATCTACGAGCAGTACTTC.

CDR3 loop: CASRRLSGAYEQYF. The CDR3 bases are TGTGCCAGCAGGCGACTAAGCGGAGCCTACGAGCAGTACTTC. This rearrangement joins TRBV28 to TRBJ2-7, with D possibly matching TRBD2 (5 bases). In germline, CDR1 is MDHEN, CDR2 SYDVKM. This CDR3 is 14 amino acids long. V lost 6 bases to trimming and J lost 2 bases, with 14 bases between them. Full variable domain (outside the CDR3, taken from reference TRBV28 and TRBJ2-7): DVKVTQSSRYLVKRTGEKVFLECVQDMDHENMFWYRQDPGLGLRLIYFSYDVKMKEKGDIPEGYSVSREKKERFSLILESASTNQTSMYLCASRRLSGAYEQYFGPGTRLTVT.